This T cell receptor beta chain derives from a study of T cells in Graves' hyperthyroidism and ophthalmopathy. Findings of the study overall: Ophthalmopathy and stable hyperthyroidism were separated by a 13 V-J model.

This clonotype was recorded at least ten times. Antigen: not known. In making diagnoses, clinical symptoms, serum thyroxine and TRAb, thyroid ultrasound and orbital computed tomography were all used. Germline CDR1 and CDR2: SQVTM and ANQGSEA. The CDR3 consists of 14 residues. Trimming at V came to 7 bases and at J to 0 bases, leaving 2 bases not matched to a gene. Amplified TCR beta CDR3 regions derived from RNA transcripts. Primed by the HTBI set, a first-round RT-PCR was run on the TCR CDR3. One entry per CDR3 protein, called by TCRdb with MiXCR from the multiplex PCR reads. The table includes 700,000 or so distinct CDR3 sequences, roughly 15% detected once.

The TCR comes from a man aged 18 to 35 with Graves' hyperthyroidism. V is TRBV29-1 and J is TRBJ2-5, with 13 bases identical to TRBD2. What was sequenced was blood. CDR3 DNA: TGCAGCGCCGGACTAGCGGGAGACCAAGAGACCCAGTACTTC. It codes for CSAGLAGDQETQYF.